This T cell receptor beta chain was observed in a study of blood T cell repertoires in COVID-19. Overall study context: COVID-19 samples from acute and convalescent phases originated in the United States, Italy and Spain.

This clone occurred once. CDR3 length: 17 amino acids. Germline V gives CDR1 KGHSH, CDR2 LQKENI. V was pared by 3 bases and J by 0 bases, with 2 bases of the junction left unmatched. Using immunoSEQ multiplex PCR, the repertoire was profiled, and TCRdb retains in-frame clones only, with some absent. The sample holds fewer than 250,000 clones; approximately 86% are singletons and the top ten take about 0.95%. The receptor's source is a man aged 55 to 69 with COVID-19, enrolled during active disease. The V call is TRBV18, the J call TRBJ2-1, with 13 bases lining up with TRBD2. Input material: peripheral blood. CDR3 sequence reads: CASSPRLAGGSYNEQFF. CDR3 nucleotide sequence: TGTGCCAGCTCACCCAGACTAGCGGGAGGCTCCTACAATGAGCAGTTCTTC.